This TCR beta chain was captured by sequencing in a study of OX40 agonist ivuxolimab in advanced cancers. Assay: immunoSEQ multiplex PCR; the TCRdb copy retains only in-frame clones and omits some. Of some 80,000 clones listed, around 93% are singletons. General study results and limits: Relative to CD4+, CD8+ T cells held more expanded clones on average.

Trimming left V 0 bases short and J 5 bases short, with 7 bases between. This CDR3 is built from 14 residues. Germline V CDR1 and CDR2: MGHRA, YSYEKL. Points on this clone: The target antigen is unknown.

The receptor was derived from an adult with an advanced solid tumor such as melanoma, head and neck, liver or kidney cancer. The J gene is TRBJ2-2, the V gene TRBV4-1; D is unresolved. Here the sequenced sample was CD4+ or CD8+ T cells sorted from blood, taken in a trial of the OX40 agonist ivuxolimab. CDR3 coding DNA: TGCGCCAGCAGCCAAGATCAGGAGACCGGGGAGCTGTTTTTT. Encoded protein: CASSQDQETGELFF.